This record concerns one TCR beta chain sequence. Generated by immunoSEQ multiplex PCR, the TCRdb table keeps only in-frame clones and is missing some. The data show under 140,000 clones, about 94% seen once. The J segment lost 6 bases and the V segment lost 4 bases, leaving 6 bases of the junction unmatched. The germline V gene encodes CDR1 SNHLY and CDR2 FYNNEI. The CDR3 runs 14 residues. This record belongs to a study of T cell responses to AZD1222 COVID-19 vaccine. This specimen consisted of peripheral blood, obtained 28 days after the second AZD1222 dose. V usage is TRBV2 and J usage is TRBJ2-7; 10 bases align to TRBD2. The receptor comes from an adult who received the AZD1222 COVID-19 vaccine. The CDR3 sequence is CASSASSGRSEQYF. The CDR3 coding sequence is TGTGCCAGCAGTGCCTCTAGCGGGAGATCCGAGCAGTACTTC.